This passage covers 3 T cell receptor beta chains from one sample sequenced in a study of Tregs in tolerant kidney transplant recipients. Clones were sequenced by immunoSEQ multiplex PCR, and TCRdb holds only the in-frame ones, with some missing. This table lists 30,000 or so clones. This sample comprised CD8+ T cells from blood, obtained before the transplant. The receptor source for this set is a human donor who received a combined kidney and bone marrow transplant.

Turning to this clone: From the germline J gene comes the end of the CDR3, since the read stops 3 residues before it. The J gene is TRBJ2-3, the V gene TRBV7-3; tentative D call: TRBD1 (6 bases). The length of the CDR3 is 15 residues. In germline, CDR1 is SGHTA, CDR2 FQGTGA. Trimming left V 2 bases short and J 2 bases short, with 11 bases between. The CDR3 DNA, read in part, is TGTGCCAGCAGCTTAGGAAGGGACAACACAGATACG. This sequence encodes CASSLGRDNTDT. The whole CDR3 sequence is CASSLGRDNTDTQYF.

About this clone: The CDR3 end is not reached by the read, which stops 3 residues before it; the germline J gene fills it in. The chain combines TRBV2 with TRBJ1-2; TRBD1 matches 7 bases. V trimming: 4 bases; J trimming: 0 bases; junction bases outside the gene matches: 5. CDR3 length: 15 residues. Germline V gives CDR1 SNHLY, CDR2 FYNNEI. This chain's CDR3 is CASSGGQVANYGYTF. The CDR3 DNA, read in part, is TGTGCCAGCAGTGGTGGACAGGTAGCTAACTATGGC.

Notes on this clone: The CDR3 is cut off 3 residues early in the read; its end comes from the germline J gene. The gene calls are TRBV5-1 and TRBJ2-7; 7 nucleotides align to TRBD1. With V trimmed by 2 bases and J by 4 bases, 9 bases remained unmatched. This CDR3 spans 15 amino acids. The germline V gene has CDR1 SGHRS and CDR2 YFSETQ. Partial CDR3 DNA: TGCGCCAGCAGCTTCACCTGGACAGGCTTATACGAG. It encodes CASSFTWTGLYE. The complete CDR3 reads CASSFTWTGLYEQYF.